This T cell receptor beta chain was retrieved from a study of CD8 T cells in ankylosing spondylitis. Study results and limitations: Within ankylosing spondylitis blood, a TCR beta motif made up of under 10 highly homologous variants appeared to be characteristic. A subset of motif variants has previously been described in the synovial fluid and blood of reactive arthritis.

On this clonotype: Its antigen is not known.

Quantitative 5'-RACE with molecular barcodes produced the TCR beta libraries. TCRdb ran MiXCR on the 5' RACE reads and lists one entry per CDR3 protein. Of about 160,000 distinct CDR3 sequences in the sample, about 42% were seen once. The CDR3 runs 18 residues. Trimming cost V 0 bases and J 4 bases, with 18 bases left between them. Germline CDR1 reads SGHAT; CDR2 reads FQNNGV. The chain carries TRBV11-2 and TRBJ2-2; D could derive from TRBD1 or TRBD2 (6 bases each). Sample: synovial fluid, either unsorted or a sorted T cell fraction (not recorded which). The receptor's source is a male donor with ankylosing spondylitis. This chain's CDR3 is CASSLDRGGLMATGELFF. The CDR3 DNA follows: TGTGCCAGCAGCTTAGATAGAGGGGGGCTTATGGCCACCGGGGAGCTGTTTTTT.